This note documents a single T cell receptor beta chain sequence. Study processing details: Scientists estimated how many nucleated cells there were by amplifying reference gene primers. Using immunoSEQ multiplex PCR, the repertoire was profiled, and TCRdb retains in-frame clones only, with some absent. The DNA was the basis for D and trimming; V, J and clone size are from that table. The sample consists of 150,000 or so clones, around 88% of them appearing once. The data belong to a study of blood T cell repertoires in COVID-19. Study-level information: The United States, Italy and Spain supplied acute and convalescent COVID-19 samples. Sources were T cells, B-cell-depleted T cells, or PBMCs; the material itself was cDNA or gDNA.

Trimming shortened V by 3 bases and J by 2 bases, and 12 bases separated the two germline ends. There are 14 residues in the CDR3. CDR1 SGHRS and CDR2 YFSETQ come from the germline V gene. Specimen: peripheral blood. The receptor was derived from a man in his 60s with active or convalescent COVID-19. The V and J genes are TRBV5-1 and TRBJ2-7, with TRBD1 as a possible D gene (5 bases). CDR3 residues: CASSYRQWPYEQYF. DNA of the CDR3: TGCGCCAGCAGCTACCGACAGTGGCCCTACGAGCAGTACTTC.